This entry is about one T cell receptor (beta chain). With roughly 200,000 irradiated, violet-dye-labeled stimulator cells, roughly 200,000 CFSE-labeled responder cells were plated. This table comes from immunoSEQ multiplex PCR, and its TCRdb copy is limited to in-frame clones, with some not included. The sample contains some 22,000 clones, 35% to 50% of which appear only once. This sample stems from a study of graft-versus-host responses after intestinal transplantation. Study-wide results and limits: The study associated peak circulating GvH clone levels with early post-transplant HvG declines. Some patients had graft-donor T cell macrochimerism, and their allografts showed high graft-versus-host to host-versus-graft clonal ratios.

The CDR3 is 13 amino acids. CDR1 and CDR2 (germline): SGHTA, FQGNSA. Trimming removed 8 bases from V and 6 bases from J; junction bases left unmatched: 6. This chain joins TRBV7-2 and TRBJ2-2; 7 bases map to TRBD2. The clonotype comes from a human patient who received an intestinal transplant. The starting material was alloreactive CD8+ T cells from a mixed lymphocyte reaction culture, obtained before intestinal transplant. Stated subset: CFSE-low proliferating T cells sorted from roughly six-day pre-transplant mixed lymphocyte reaction (GvH or HvG direction). CDR3 coding DNA: TGTGCCAGCTCCCTGAGCGGGGCCGGGGAGCTGTTTTTT. Protein sequence: CASSLSGAGELFF.